This T cell receptor (beta chain) emerged from a study of blood T cell repertoires in COVID-19. This CDR3 spans 13 amino acids. In germline, CDR1 is SEHNR, CDR2 FQNEAQ (reference sequence). V lost 7 bases, J lost 8 bases, and 14 bases lay in between. In the original processing: Quantification of nucleated cells was approximated via reference gene primer amplification. Libraries were prepared by immunoSEQ multiplex PCR; TCRdb keeps only in-frame clonotypes and omits some of them. V and J calls and clone size are as listed in that table; D and trimming were resolved from the DNA. The table includes about 210,000 clones, 80% to 90% detected once. Researchers sorted participants into cohorts using their self-reported clinical history.

The chain links TRBV7-9 to TRBJ1-4; D is uncertain. Sequencing was done on a sample of PBMCs or T cells enriched from blood (not recorded which). This receptor was taken from a woman aged 18-29 years who had recovered from COVID-19. The CDR3 sequence: CASTSDWGEKLFF. The CDR3 DNA reads as TGTGCCAGCACCTCGGACTGGGGAGAAAAACTGTTTTTT. The variable domain in full, completed from reference TRBV7-9 and TRBJ1-4, reads DTGVSQNPRHKITKRGQNVTFRCDPISEHNRLYWYRQTLGQGPEFLTYFQNEAQLEKSRLLSDRFSAERPKGSFSTLEIQRTEQGDSAMYLCASTSDWGEKLFFGSGTQLSVL.